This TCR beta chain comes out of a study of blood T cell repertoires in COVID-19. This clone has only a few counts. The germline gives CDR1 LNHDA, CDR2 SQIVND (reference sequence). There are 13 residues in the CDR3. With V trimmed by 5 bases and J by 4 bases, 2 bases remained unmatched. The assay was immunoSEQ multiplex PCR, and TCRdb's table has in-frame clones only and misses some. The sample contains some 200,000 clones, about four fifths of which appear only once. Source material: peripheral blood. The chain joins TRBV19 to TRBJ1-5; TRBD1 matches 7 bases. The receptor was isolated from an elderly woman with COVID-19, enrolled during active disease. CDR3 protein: CASSGGQNQPQHF. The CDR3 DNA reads TGTGCCAGTAGTGGGGGACAGAATCAGCCCCAGCATTTT.